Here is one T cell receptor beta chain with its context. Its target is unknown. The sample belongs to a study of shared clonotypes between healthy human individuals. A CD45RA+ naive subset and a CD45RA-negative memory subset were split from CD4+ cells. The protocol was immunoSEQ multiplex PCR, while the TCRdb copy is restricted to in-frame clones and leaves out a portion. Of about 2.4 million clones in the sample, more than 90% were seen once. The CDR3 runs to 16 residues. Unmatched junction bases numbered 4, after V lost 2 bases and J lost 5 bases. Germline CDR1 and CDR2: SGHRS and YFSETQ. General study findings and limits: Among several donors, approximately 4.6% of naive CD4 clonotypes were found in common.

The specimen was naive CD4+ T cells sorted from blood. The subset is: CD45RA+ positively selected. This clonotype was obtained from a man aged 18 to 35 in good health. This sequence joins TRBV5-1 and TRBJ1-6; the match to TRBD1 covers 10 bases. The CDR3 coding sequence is TGCGCCAGCAGCTTAGCGGACAGGGGGGATAATTCACCCCTCCACTTT. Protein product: CASSLADRGDNSPLHF.